This T cell receptor (beta chain) is drawn from a study of T cells in Graves' hyperthyroidism and ophthalmopathy. Participants, patients aged 18 to 65, had newly diagnosed hyperthyroidism with a duration under 2 months. TCR beta CDR3 regions were amplified from RNA transcripts. The HTBI set primed first-round TCR CDR3 RT-PCR. TCRdb called the multiplex PCR reads again in MiXCR, with one record for every CDR3 protein. Altogether 470,000 or so distinct CDR3 sequences are present, 20% to 25% being singletons, with the ten largest covering about a quarter. This clonotype was counted ten times or more. Antigen unknown. General observations from the study: Most thyroid clonotypes expanded above 0.001 were also detected in blood.

Germline CDR1 SEHNR, CDR2 FQNEAQ (reference sequence). V lost 4 bases, J lost 0 bases, and 7 bases lay in between. This CDR3 spans 13 amino acids. Input material: blood. This receptor was taken from a man aged 18 to 30 with Graves' hyperthyroidism. J is TRBJ2-7 and V is TRBV7-9; unclear D gene. The CDR3: CASSSPVSYEQYF. The DNA of the CDR3 is TGTGCCAGCAGCTCTCCAGTCTCCTACGAGCAGTACTTC.